This T cell receptor beta chain is drawn from a study of T cell responses to AZD1222 COVID-19 vaccine. Per the germline V gene, CDR1 is MDHEN and CDR2 is SYDVKM. Losses at the gene ends were 2 bases for V and 4 bases for J; bases not matched to a gene: 2. The CDR3 has 15 residues. Libraries were prepared by immunoSEQ multiplex PCR; TCRdb keeps only in-frame clonotypes and omits some of them. The table lists 100,000 to 150,000 clones, 85% to 95% of them singletons. This clone has just one count. Sequencing was performed on peripheral blood, taken 28 days after the second AZD1222 dose. The chain links TRBV28 to TRBJ2-7; 13 bases are shared with TRBD2. The clonotype originates from an adult who received the AZD1222 COVID-19 vaccine. The CDR3 DNA reads as TGTGCCAGCAGTTTAAGGGGACTAGCGGGATACGAGCAGTACTTC. This codes for CASSLRGLAGYEQYF.